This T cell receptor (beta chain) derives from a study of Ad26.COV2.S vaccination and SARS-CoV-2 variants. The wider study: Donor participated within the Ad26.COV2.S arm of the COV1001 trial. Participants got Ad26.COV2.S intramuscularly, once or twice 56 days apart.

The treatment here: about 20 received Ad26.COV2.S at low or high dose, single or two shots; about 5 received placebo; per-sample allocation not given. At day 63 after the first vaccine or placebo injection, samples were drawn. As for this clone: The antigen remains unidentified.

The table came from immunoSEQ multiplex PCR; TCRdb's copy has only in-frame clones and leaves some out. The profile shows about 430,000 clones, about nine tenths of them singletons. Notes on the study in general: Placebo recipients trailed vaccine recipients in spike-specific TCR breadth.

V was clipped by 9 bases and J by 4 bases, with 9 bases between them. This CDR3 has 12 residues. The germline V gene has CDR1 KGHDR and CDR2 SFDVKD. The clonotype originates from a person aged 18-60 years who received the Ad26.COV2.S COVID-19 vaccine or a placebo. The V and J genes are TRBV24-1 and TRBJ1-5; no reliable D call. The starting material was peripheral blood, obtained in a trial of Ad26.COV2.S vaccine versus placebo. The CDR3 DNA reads TGTGCCACCTTTGCGGGTAATCAGCCCCAGCATTTT. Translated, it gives CATFAGNQPQHF.